This T cell receptor (beta chain) originates from a study of T cell repertoires in cytomegalovirus infection. The CDR3 extends over 12 amino acids. V lost 2 bases, J lost 10 bases, and 12 bases lay in between. TCRdb processed the reads anew with MiXCR; each CDR3 protein has one entry. Counted here are about 460,000 distinct CDR3 sequences, around 10% occurring once; the ten biggest clones make up more than 8.5%. Material: PBMCs. The V and J genes are TRBV12-3 or TRBV12-4 and TRBJ2-7, with a possible D match to TRBD1 (6 bases). This receptor was taken from a human donor in good health (CMV status not recorded). Some clones in this sample may be carry-over from other donors' samples. The CDR3 nucleotides read TGTGCCAGCAGTTTAATTCCGGGACACCAGTACTTC. It translates to CASSLIPGHQYF.